Below, 19 T cell receptor beta chains from the same sample are listed, as sequenced in a study of CD8 T cells in ankylosing spondylitis. TCRdb re-called the 5' RACE reads through MiXCR, storing one row per CDR3 protein. The sample carries some 130,000 distinct CDR3 sequences, approximately 7.4% recorded once. Sequencing was performed on blood, either unsorted or a sorted T cell fraction (not recorded which). Source of these receptors: a female donor with ankylosing spondylitis or in good health (not recorded which).

This clonotype was seen at least ten times. This chain links TRBV6-5 with TRBJ2-3; possibly TRBD2 for D (5 bases). Germline CDR1 MNHEY, CDR2 SVGAGI. This CDR3 is built from 16 residues. Trimming removed 0 bases at V and 2 bases at J, with 12 bases between. As DNA, the CDR3 is TGTGCCAGCAGTTACTCGCCGGGGTCCCCCACAGATACGCAGTATTTT. Protein product: CASSYSPGSPTDTQYF.

This clonotype has ten or more counts. The rearrangement uses TRBV5-1 and TRBJ2-1; D may be TRBD1 (6 bases). The V end lost 4 bases, the J end lost 3 bases, and 11 bases lay between the germline ends. Germline CDR1 is SGHRS and CDR2 is YFSETQ. This CDR3 has 14 residues. This CDR3 reads CASSPRGYYNEQFF. CDR3 nucleotides: TGCGCCAGCAGCCCGAGGGGGTACTACAATGAGCAGTTCTTC.

This clonotype was counted at least ten times. The chain uses TRBV7-2 and TRBJ2-3; the match to TRBD1 covers 7 bases. Germline CDR1 is SGHTA and CDR2 is FQGNSA. The CDR3 is 14 residues long. Trimming removed 3 bases from V and 5 bases from J; junction bases left unmatched: 5. The CDR3 DNA is TGTGCCAGCAGCTTGGGACAGACGATAGATACGCAGTATTTT. It is translated as CASSLGQTIDTQYF.

This clonotype was found many times. This chain links TRBV6-2 or TRBV6-3 with TRBJ2-7; 9 nucleotides agree with TRBD1. The germline V gene has CDR1 MNHEY and CDR2 SVGEGT. This CDR3 has 15 amino acids. J was trimmed by 0 bases and V by 6 bases; bases with no gene match: 6. As DNA, the CDR3 is TGTGCCAGCAGACTTGGACAGGGGAGCTCCTACGAGCAGTACTTC. This encodes CASRLGQGSSYEQYF.

DNA for the CDR3: TGTGCCACCAGCAGAGATTTGACAGAACGCACAGATACGCAGTATTTT. Protein: CATSRDLTERTDTQYF. The genes are TRBV15 and TRBJ2-3, with D possibly TRBD1 on 5 matching bases. CDR3 length equals 16 residues. Trimming took off 0 bases at V and 1 base at J, with 11 bases between the two ends. CDR1 is LNHNV and CDR2 is YYDKDF in the germline V gene (reference sequence).

The J gene is TRBJ2-2, the V gene TRBV3-1; D not resolved. The germline V and J ends were trimmed by 4 bases and 8 bases, with 11 bases remaining between them. The length of the CDR3 is 13 residues. CDR1 is LGHDT, CDR2 YNNKEL, per germline (reference sequence). In DNA, the CDR3 is TGTGCCAGCAGCCCAGTTCTGAGGGGGGAGCTGTTTTTT. This gives the protein CASSPVLRGELFF.

V usage is TRBV3-1 and J usage is TRBJ2-1; TRBD1 agrees at 10 bases. V lost 5 bases, J lost 4 bases, and 5 bases stayed unmatched. Germline lookup yields CDR1 LGHDT and CDR2 YNNKEL (reference sequence). The CDR3 sequence is 15 residues long. CDR3 in DNA: TGTGCCAGCAGCGGCCGGGACAGGGGTTACAATGAGCAGTTCTTC. Protein sequence: CASSGRDRGYNEQFF.

In this sample, this clonotype turned up many times. The CDR3 here is CASSFGTVNEQYF. In DNA, the CDR3 is TGCGCCAGCAGCTTCGGGACAGTAAACGAGCAGTACTTC. This chain uses TRBV5-1 with TRBJ2-7, with 7 bases that match TRBD1. The CDR3 length is 13 residues. Germline V gene lookup returns CDR1 SGHRS and CDR2 YFSETQ. V gave up 2 bases and J gave up 5 bases; unmatched junction bases: 4.

In this sample, this clonotype turned up many times. V is TRBV4-2 and J is TRBJ1-6, with 10 bases that match TRBD1. The CDR3 has 16 amino acids. J gave up 7 bases and V 0 bases, and 3 bases lay outside the gene matches. The germline V gene encodes CDR1 LGHNA and CDR2 YNFKEQ. This CDR3 is CASSQETGGGNSPLHF. CDR3 DNA sequence: TGTGCCAGCAGCCAAGAGACAGGGGGCGGGAATTCACCCCTCCACTTT.

This rearrangement joins TRBV7-6 to TRBJ2-1; tentatively, D is TRBD1 (5 bases). Germline V gene sequence: CDR1 SGHVS, CDR2 FNYEAQ. The CDR3 extends over 12 amino acids. V was clipped by 5 bases and J by 7 bases, with 9 bases between them. The CDR3 nucleotides are TGTGCCAGCAGCGACCAGGGTAATGAGCAGTTCTTC. This gives the protein CASSDQGNEQFF.

There are many counts of this clonotype. This chain connects TRBV12-3 or TRBV12-4 to TRBJ1-3; D remains unclear. The CDR3 runs 14 residues. V shed 6 bases and J shed 5 bases, with 14 bases lying between them. The CDR3 nucleotides read TGTGCCAGCAGCCAGGATCGGGAGCGAAACACCATATATTTT. It codes for CASSQDRERNTIYF.

The chain employs TRBV9 and TRBJ1-1; a possible D gene is TRBD1 (6 bases). Germline V gene data show CDR1 as SGDLS and CDR2 as YYNGEE. The CDR3 has 15 amino acids. Trimming took off 0 bases at V and 0 bases at J, with 9 bases between the two ends. The CDR3 is CASSVDAGVNTEAFF. The CDR3 DNA is TGTGCCAGCAGCGTAGACGCAGGGGTGAACACTGAAGCTTTCTTT.

Many counts were recorded for this clonotype. The chain combines TRBV28 with TRBJ1-2, with unresolved D. The V gene's germline CDR1 is MDHEN and CDR2 SYDVKM. This CDR3 contains 14 residues. V lost 4 bases and J lost 4, with 13 bases in between. In DNA, the CDR3 is TGTGCCAGCAGTTCCCCCTTCCTTGTCTATGGCTACACCTTC. This translates into CASSSPFLVYGYTF.

Many counts were recorded for this clonotype. The rearrangement joins TRBV4-2 to TRBJ1-2; 9 nucleotides align to TRBD1. Germline V CDR1 and CDR2: LGHNA, YNFKEQ. The CDR3 runs to 14 residues. The trim removed 5 bases at V and 4 bases at J, leaving 5 bases unmatched. The chain's CDR3 is CASSSGTGTYGYTF. As DNA, the CDR3 is TGTGCCAGCAGCTCCGGGACAGGGACCTATGGCTACACCTTC.

This clonotype was detected ten times or more. The chain has TRBV29-1 and TRBJ1-4; D ambiguous. Germline assignment: CDR1 SQVTM and CDR2 ANQGSEA. The V gene lost 5 bases and the J gene lost 8 bases, with 12 bases spanning the gap. This CDR3 comprises 12 residues. CDR3 in amino acids: CSVTREGEKLFF. The CDR3 DNA reads TGCAGCGTTACCCGGGAAGGGGAAAAACTGTTTTTT.

On this clonotype itself: A much larger clone differs by one base, so this may be a read error. The chain links TRBV20-1 to TRBJ2-3; 10 nucleotides match TRBD2. The CDR3 runs to 14 residues. Germline loops: CDR1 DFQATT, CDR2 SNEGSKA (reference sequence). The CDR3 region has the DNA TGCAGTGCTCCCAGAAGCGGGGGGGCAGATATGCAGTATTTT. Translated, it gives CSAPRSGGADMQYF.

To note about this clonotype: Given a much more abundant clone one base away, this may be a read error. The chain recombines TRBV5-1 with TRBJ2-1; 9 nucleotides agree with TRBD1. CDR1 is SGHRS and CDR2 is YFSETQ in the germline V gene. The junction had 10 bases not matched to a gene; V was cut back by 4 bases and J by 11 bases. The CDR3 has 14 residues. In DNA, the CDR3 is TGCGCCAGCAGCCGGACAGGGGTAATCCATAAGCAGTTCTTC. Its protein is CASSRTGVIHKQFF.

This clonotype was seen many times. The V and J genes are TRBV10-3 and TRBJ1-2; D not certain. Germline assignment: CDR1 ENHRY and CDR2 SYGVKD. V was cut by 6 bases and J by 0 bases, with 14 bases left in between. This CDR3 contains 15 residues. The CDR3 coding sequence is TGTGCCATCAGCTCACCGGGGAGATCTAACTATGGCTACACCTTC. Its translation is CAISSPGRSNYGYTF.

This chain joins TRBV6-1 and TRBJ2-7, with D maybe TRBD1 (6 bases). The germline CDR1 and CDR2 sequences are MNHNS and SASEGT. The V and J ends lost 1 base and 0 bases respectively, with 13 bases between them. The CDR3 is made up of 16 amino acids. The CDR3 DNA reads TGTGCCAGCAGTGAAGATCTGACAGGATTCTCCTACGAGCAGTACTTC. It yields the protein CASSEDLTGFSYEQYF.